Presented here are 28 T cell receptor beta chains from one specimen sequenced in a study of control samples from healthy donors and cancer patients. Clones were read by immunoSEQ multiplex PCR, and TCRdb kept only the in-frame ones, dropping some. The sample contains under 65,000 clones, approximately 90% of which appear only once. The sample comprised PBMCs. The receptors were gathered from a woman between 50 and 59 years old with colorectal cancer.

The V gene is TRBV9, the J gene TRBJ1-6; 9 nucleotides align to TRBD1. J was trimmed by 10 bases and V by 4 bases; bases with no gene match: 9. CDR3 length: 15 amino acids. From germline, CDR1 is SGDLS and CDR2 YYNGEE. CDR3 amino acids: CASSRSGTGPSPLHF. CDR3 DNA sequence: TGTGCCAGCAGCAGATCCGGGACAGGGCCCTCACCCCTCCACTTT.

This clone occurred once. The chain uses TRBV6-5 and TRBJ2-7; 8 bases match TRBD1. V gave up 8 bases and J gave up 6 bases; unmatched junction bases: 9. The CDR3 runs 13 residues. Germline-derived CDR1 and CDR2 are MNHEY and SVGAGI. The CDR3 sequence: CASWTGPFSEQYF. For the CDR3, the DNA is TGTGCCAGCTGGACAGGGCCGTTCTCCGAGCAGTACTTC.

The chain carries TRBV3-1 (or the pseudogene TRBV3-2) and TRBJ2-1, with 8 bases identical to TRBD2. Looked up from germline, CDR1 is LGHDT and CDR2 is YNNKEL (reference sequence). This CDR3 has 14 amino acids. The V and J ends lost 5 bases and 7 bases, in that order; junction bases with no gene match: 7. DNA of the CDR3: TGTGCCAGCAGCGCAGCGGGAGAGGCGAATGAGCAGTTCTTC. This gives the protein CASSAAGEANEQFF.

The DNA of the CDR3 is TGTGCCAGTAGTGACCGACAGGGGGCATACGAGCAGTACTTC. Its translation: CASSDRQGAYEQYF. V usage is TRBV19 and J usage is TRBJ2-7; TRBD1 matches 10 bases. The CDR3 is made up of 14 amino acids. V lost 5 bases and J lost 4; bases outside the gene matches: 5. Germline V gene sequence: CDR1 LNHDA, CDR2 SQIVND (reference sequence).

The chain recombines TRBV7-2 with TRBJ2-7; TRBD2 agrees at 13 bases. Trimming cost V 2 bases and J 2 bases; bases outside gene matches: 9. Germline lookup yields CDR1 SGHTA and CDR2 FQGNSA. This CDR3 has 18 residues. CDR3 protein: CASSLSTSGRTVAYEQYF. In nucleotides, the CDR3 is TGTGCCAGCAGCTTATCGACTAGCGGGAGGACCGTTGCCTACGAGCAGTACTTC.

There are a few counts of this clone. The genes are TRBV5-4 and TRBJ2-1; TRBD1 is a possible D gene (5 bases). Germline V lookup: CDR1 SGHNT, CDR2 YYREEE (reference sequence). The germline V and J ends were trimmed by 4 bases and 5 bases, with 10 bases remaining between them. This CDR3 spans 13 amino acids. The CDR3: CASSPGHNNEQFF. The CDR3 DNA sequence: TGTGCCAGCAGCCCCGGACACAACAATGAGCAGTTCTTC.

This chain links TRBV9 with TRBJ2-5; TRBD2 aligns across 10 bases. V shed 4 bases and J 5 bases; nucleotides not matched to a gene: 8. Germline assignment: CDR1 SGDLS and CDR2 YYNGEE. The length of the CDR3 is 15 residues. The CDR3 bases are TGTGCCAGCAGCCCGCTAGCGGGGGCGGGGGAGACCCAGTACTTC. This codes for CASSPLAGAGETQYF.

This clone was detected a few times. The chain couples TRBV30 to TRBJ2-3; a weak D match, TRBD1 (6 bases). Germline values: CDR1 GTSNPN, CDR2 SVGIG (reference sequence). The CDR3 consists of 17 residues. V lost 1 base and J lost 1, with 18 bases in between. CDR3 in amino acids: CAWSGSTGAYGTDTQYF. CDR3 nucleotides: TGTGCCTGGAGTGGATCGACAGGCGCCTACGGCACAGATACGCAGTATTTT.

V and J are TRBV5-5 and TRBJ1-5; possible D gene TRBD1, 5 bases. The CDR3 extends over 18 amino acids. The germline CDR1 and CDR2 sequences are SGHKS and YYEKEE (reference sequence). V lost 4 bases, J lost 0 bases, and 20 bases lay in between. As DNA, the CDR3 is TGTGCCAGCAGCCAAGCTGGGGCGGGAGTTATTAGCAATCAGCCCCAGCATTTT. This encodes CASSQAGAGVISNQPQHF.

This rearrangement joins TRBV2 to TRBJ2-2, with D unresolved. Germline-derived CDR1 and CDR2 are SNHLY and FYNNEI. This CDR3 spans 11 amino acids. Trimming removed 10 bases from V and 8 bases from J, with 11 bases in between. As DNA, the CDR3 is TGTGCCACCACTGGTTCGGGGGAGCTGTTTTTT. This translates into CATTGSGELFF.

This clone appeared a few times. The chain joins TRBV15 to TRBJ1-5; TRBD1 matches at 12 bases. The V gene's germline CDR1 is LNHNV and CDR2 YYDKDF (reference sequence). The CDR3 has 17 residues. V trimming: 5 bases; J trimming: 6 bases; junction bases outside the gene matches: 11. The DNA for the CDR3 is TGTGCCACCAGCGGTGGCCCCGGGACAGGGGGCGTTCAGCCCCAGCATTTT. Translation gives CATSGGPGTGGVQPQHF.

Only one count was recorded for this clone. This sequence joins TRBV3-1 (or the pseudogene TRBV3-2) and TRBJ2-1; TRBD2 might be the D (5 bases). Germline assignment: CDR1 LGHDT and CDR2 YNNKEL (reference sequence). CDR3 length: 13 residues. With 8 bases removed from V and 0 bases from J, the gap between germline ends came to 8 bases. CDR3 sequence reads: CASGTSSYNEQFF. The CDR3 nucleotides read TGTGCCAGCGGAACTAGCTCCTACAATGAGCAGTTCTTC.

The chain uses TRBV19 and TRBJ1-4; 9 bases agree with TRBD1. CDR3 length: 13 residues. Germline values: CDR1 LNHDA, CDR2 SQIVND (reference sequence). J lost 6 bases, V lost 7 bases, and 3 bases had no gene match. The CDR3 DNA sequence: TGTGCCAGTACACAGGGGGCTGATGAAAAACTGTTTTTT. Its translation: CASTQGADEKLFF.

The chain uses TRBV10-3 and TRBJ1-5; TRBD1 aligns across 7 bases. This CDR3 comprises 15 residues. CDR1 and CDR2 from the germline V gene are ENHRY and SYGVKD. The V and J ends lost 8 bases and 7 bases, in that order; junction bases with no gene match: 14. CDR3 residues: CAIADTPGGKQPQHF. The CDR3 DNA reads as TGTGCCATCGCCGATACCCCAGGGGGTAAGCAGCCCCAGCATTTT.

V gene TRBV9 combines with J gene TRBJ1-5; 8 nucleotides align to TRBD1. J was trimmed by 7 bases and V by 4 bases; bases with no gene match: 10. Germline CDR1 and CDR2: SGDLS and YYNGEE. The CDR3 loop spans 15 amino acids. The CDR3 DNA follows: TGTGCCAGCAGCCCGCAGGGGGCGAGTCACCAGCCCCAGCATTTT. This codes for CASSPQGASHQPQHF.

Sample share makes this clone medium-sized (0.01 to 0.1%). This rearrangement joins TRBV7-9 to TRBJ2-7; 9 bases are a match to TRBD1. Germline CDR1 is SEHNR and CDR2 is FQNEAQ (reference sequence). The trim removed 4 bases at V and 3 bases at J, leaving 10 bases unmatched. The CDR3 consists of 16 residues. CDR3 DNA: TGTGCCAGCAGCTCCCACAGGGGGCTCGGTGTCTACGAGCAGTACTTC. Translation: CASSSHRGLGVYEQYF.

A single count supports this clone. The rearrangement uses TRBV9 and TRBJ2-7; D tentatively reads TRBD1 or TRBD2 (6 bases each). The CDR3 is 15 amino acids. Germline CDR1 reads SGDLS; CDR2 reads YYNGEE. V gave up 5 bases and J gave up 0 bases, with 15 bases separating them. Here the CDR3 DNA reads TGTGCCAGCAGTCGACAGGCGACTAGCTCCTACGAGCAGTACTTC. Translating gives CASSRQATSSYEQYF.

The rearrangement links TRBV10-3 to TRBJ2-1, with D possibly being TRBD1 (6 bases). In germline, CDR1 is ENHRY, CDR2 SYGVKD. V was clipped by 6 bases and J by 2 bases, with 8 bases between them. CDR3 length: 13 amino acids. The CDR3 DNA reads as TGTGCCATCAGGGCAGGGGCCTACAATGAGCAGTTCTTC. This gives the protein CAIRAGAYNEQFF.

The chain has TRBV24-1 and TRBJ2-5; 7 positions agree with TRBD1. The CDR3 contains 13 residues. V was clipped by 7 bases and J by 5 bases; unmatched bases: 6. The germline gives CDR1 KGHDR, CDR2 SFDVKD. CDR3 nucleotides: TGTGCCACCAGCAGACAGGGTGGGGAGACCCAGTACTTC. Protein product: CATSRQGGETQYF.

This chain connects TRBV18 to TRBJ2-7, with D perhaps matching TRBD2 (5 bases). The CDR3 is 13 amino acids. The ends were cut back, 3 bases at V and 6 bases at J, with 12 bases in the middle. Per germline, CDR1 KGHSH and CDR2 LQKENI. CDR3 sequence: CASSPLNSAEQYF. The CDR3, as DNA: TGTGCCAGCTCACCCCTGAATAGCGCCGAGCAGTACTTC.

CDR3 sequence reads: CASSVPGAGGIIGELFF. CDR3 DNA: TGTGCCAGCAGCGTCCCCGGAGCGGGGGGTATAATCGGGGAGCTGTTTTTT. The chain carries TRBV7-8 and TRBJ2-2, with 9 bases lining up with TRBD2. The CDR3 has 17 amino acids. The germline CDR1 and CDR2 sequences are SGHVS and FQNEAQ. V shed 5 bases, J shed 7 bases, and the junction held 14 bases outside the gene matches.

This clone has only a few counts. The genes are TRBV4-1 and TRBJ2-1, with D perhaps TRBD2 (5 bases). CDR3 length equals 15 residues. The germline V gene encodes CDR1 MGHRA and CDR2 YSYEKL. The V end lost 1 base, the J end lost 4 bases, and 11 bases lay between the germline ends. CDR3 bases: TGCGCCAGCAGCCAAGGGGCGAGGAGGTACAATGAGCAGTTCTTC. It specifies CASSQGARRYNEQFF.

The V gene is TRBV28, the J gene TRBJ2-7; D not resolved. The length of the CDR3 is 13 residues. Germline-derived CDR1 and CDR2 are MDHEN and SYDVKM. The ends were cut back, 3 bases at V and 6 bases at J, with 12 bases in the middle. As DNA, the CDR3 is TGTGCCAGCAGTTTGGCACAGCTCCCCGAGCAGTACTTC. Translating it yields CASSLAQLPEQYF. Supplemented by reference TRBV28 and TRBJ2-7, the full variable domain reads DVKVTQSSRYLVKRTGEKVFLECVQDMDHENMFWYRQDPGLGLRLIYFSYDVKMKEKGDIPEGYSVSREKKERFSLILESASTNQTSMYLCASSLAQLPEQYFGPGTRLTVT.

The CDR3 is CASSGTPSTRDFLPNELFF. The CDR3 DNA is TGTGCCAGCAGTGGCACCCCAAGCACCCGGGACTTTTTACCGAACGAGCTGTTTTTT. The V gene is TRBV9, the J gene TRBJ2-2; tentatively, D is TRBD2 (6 bases). V gave up 5 bases and J gave up 11 bases, with 34 bases separating them. CDR3 length: 19 residues. Per germline, CDR1 SGDLS and CDR2 YYNGEE.

The chain joins TRBV6-8 to TRBJ2-7, with 9 bases that match TRBD1. The V segment lost 6 bases and the J segment 3 bases; nucleotides outside the gene matches: 3. CDR3 length: 13 amino acids. Germline CDR1 and CDR2: MNHGY and SAAAGT. The CDR3 here is CASRMTGGYEQYF. CDR3 bases: TGTGCCAGCAGAATGACAGGGGGCTACGAGCAGTACTTC.

V gene TRBV6-6 combines with J gene TRBJ1-4; 11 bases fit TRBD1. Germline CDR1 is MNHNY and CDR2 is SVGAGI (reference sequence). This CDR3 contains 15 residues. J lost 5 bases, V lost 6 bases, and 5 bases had no gene match. The chain's CDR3 is CASRPGTGGNEKLFF. CDR3 DNA: TGTGCCAGCAGACCCGGGACAGGGGGAAATGAAAAACTGTTTTTT.

The chain couples TRBV29-1 to TRBJ2-4; TRBD2 agrees at 8 bases. The CDR3 extends over 17 amino acids. Trimming took 7 bases from V and 0 from J; bases not matched to a gene: 14. CDR1 is SQVTM, CDR2 ANQGSEA, per germline. The CDR3 sequence: CSGGSGSPPLAKNIQYF. CDR3 coding DNA: TGCAGCGGGGGAAGCGGGAGTCCCCCCTTAGCCAAAAACATTCAGTACTTC.

The chain employs TRBV5-1 and TRBJ2-7, with D possibly being TRBD2 (6 bases). Trimming shortened V by 0 bases and J by 6 bases, and 10 bases separated the two germline ends. Germline loops: CDR1 SGHRS, CDR2 YFSETQ. The CDR3 is made up of 13 amino acids. The CDR3 DNA sequence: TGCGCCAGCAGCTTGGCCGGGAGCCCCGAGCAGTACTTC. This gives the protein CASSLAGSPEQYF.